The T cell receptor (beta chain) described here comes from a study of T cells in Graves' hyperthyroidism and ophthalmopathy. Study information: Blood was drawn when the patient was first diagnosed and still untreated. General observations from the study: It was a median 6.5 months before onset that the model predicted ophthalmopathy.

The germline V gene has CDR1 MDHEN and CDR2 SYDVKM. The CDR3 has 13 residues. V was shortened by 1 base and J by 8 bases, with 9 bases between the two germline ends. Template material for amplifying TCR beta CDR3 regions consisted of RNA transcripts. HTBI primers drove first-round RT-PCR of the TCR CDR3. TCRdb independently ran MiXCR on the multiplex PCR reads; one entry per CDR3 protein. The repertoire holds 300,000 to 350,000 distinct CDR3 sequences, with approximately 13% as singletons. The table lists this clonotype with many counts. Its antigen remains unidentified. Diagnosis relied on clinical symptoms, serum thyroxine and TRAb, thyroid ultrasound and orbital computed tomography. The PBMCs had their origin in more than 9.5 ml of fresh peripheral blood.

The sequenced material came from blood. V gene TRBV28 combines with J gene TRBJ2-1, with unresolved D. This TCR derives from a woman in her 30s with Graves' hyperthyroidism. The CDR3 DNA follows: TGTGCCAGCAGTTTATTAACAGAAGATGAGCAGTTCTTC. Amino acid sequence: CASSLLTEDEQFF.